Presented here are 24 T cell receptor beta chains from one specimen sequenced in a study of blood T cell repertoires in COVID-19. TCRdb keeps only in-frame clones here, not all; method: immunoSEQ multiplex PCR. Of around 150,000 clones listed, about 90% are singletons. The material sequenced was peripheral blood. The receptors originated from a man between 60 and 70 years old with acute or convalescent COVID-19.

CDR3 sequence (DNA): TGTGCCAGCAGATCTAGGACGGGGGTAAAAGCTTTCTTT. It encodes CASRSRTGVKAFF. The V gene is TRBV12-3 or TRBV12-4, the J gene TRBJ1-1; weak D call: TRBD1 (5 bases). V was cut by 6 bases and J by 9 bases, with 17 bases left in between. The CDR3 covers 13 residues.

The genes are TRBV6-5 and TRBJ2-7, with TRBD1 identical over 8 bases. With V trimmed by 5 bases and J by 5 bases, 5 bases remained unmatched. Germline CDR1 and CDR2: MNHEY and SVGAGI. This CDR3 has 13 residues. The CDR3 here is CASSRTGLNEQYF. The CDR3 DNA sequence: TGTGCCAGCAGTCGGACAGGGCTTAACGAGCAGTACTTC.

This clone has just one count. The J gene is TRBJ2-7, the V gene TRBV7-2; D perhaps matches TRBD1 (6 bases). Germline CDR1 reads SGHTA; CDR2 reads FQGNSA. V dropped 0 bases and J dropped 6 bases, with 9 bases sitting between them. This CDR3 is built from 13 residues. DNA for the CDR3: TGTGCCAGCAGCTTAGCGGGACACGGCGAGCAGTACTTC. This gives the protein CASSLAGHGEQYF. Looking up the rest from reference TRBV7-2 and TRBJ2-7 gives the full variable domain: GAGVSQSPSNKVTEKGKDVELRCDPISGHTALYWYRQSLGQGLEFLIYFQGNSAPDKSGLPSDRFSAERTGGSVSTLTIQRTQQEDSAVYLCASSLAGHGEQYFGPGTRLTVT.

The chain combines TRBV12-3 or TRBV12-4 with TRBJ1-2; no clear D. With 6 bases removed from V and 4 bases from J, the gap between germline ends came to 9 bases. The CDR3 length is 12 residues. The CDR3 here is CASSLSPYGYTF. DNA of the CDR3: TGTGCCAGCAGCCTAAGTCCCTATGGCTACACCTTC.

The chain carries TRBV18 and TRBJ2-1, with a possible D match to TRBD2 (5 bases). This CDR3 has 12 amino acids. V was clipped by 4 bases and J by 7 bases, with 8 bases between them. Germline V lookup: CDR1 KGHSH, CDR2 LQKENI. The CDR3 loop is CASSQLGNEQFF. CDR3 sequence (DNA): TGTGCCAGCTCACAACTAGGTAATGAGCAGTTCTTC. The entire variable domain, with the rest obtained from reference TRBV18 and TRBJ2-1, is as follows: NAGVMQNPRHLVRRRGQEARLRCSPMKGHSHVYWYRQLPEEGLKFMVYLQKENIIDESGMPKERFSAEFPKEGPSILRIQQVVRGDSAAYFCASSQLGNEQFFGPGTRLTVL.

The V gene is TRBV5-1, the J gene TRBJ2-3, with 8 bases aligning to TRBD1. CDR1 SGHRS and CDR2 YFSETQ come from the germline V gene. This CDR3 region has 14 residues. J lost 3 bases, V lost 4 bases, and 4 bases had no gene match. The DNA for the CDR3 is TGCGCCAGCAGCCCAACAGGGGGGACAGATACGCAGTATTTT. This gives the protein CASSPTGGTDTQYF.

The chain is built from TRBV4-1 and TRBJ2-7; 8 bases fit TRBD2. Germline assignment: CDR1 MGHRA and CDR2 YSYEKL. J gave up 3 bases and V 0 bases, and 7 bases lay outside the gene matches. CDR3 length equals 16 residues. CDR3 nucleotides: TGCGCCAGCAGCCAAGAGGTCTCGACTAGCGTCTACGAGCAGTACTTC. Protein: CASSQEVSTSVYEQYF.

With respect to this clone: Within the sample, other DNA sequences also encode this same CDR3. The genes are TRBV9 and TRBJ1-5, with TRBD1 matching 7 bases. The CDR3 runs 15 residues. Germline lookup yields CDR1 SGDLS and CDR2 YYNGEE. After removal of 0 bases from V and 2 bases from J, the junction contained 2 bases not matched to a gene. CDR3 protein: CASSVGTGGNQPQHF. DNA for the CDR3: TGTGCCAGCAGCGTAGGAACAGGGGGCAATCAGCCCCAGCATTTT. The full variable domain, completed using reference TRBV9 and TRBJ1-5, is DSGVTQTPKHLITATGQRVTLRCSPRSGDLSVYWYQQSLDQGLQFLIQYYNGEERAKGNILERFSAQQFPDLHSELNLSSLELGDSALYFCASSVGTGGNQPQHFGDGTRLSIL.

CDR3 protein: CASSPLRRQANSPLHF. Here the CDR3 DNA reads TGTGCCAGCTCACCTCTCCGGCGACAGGCTAATTCACCCCTCCACTTT. The J gene is TRBJ1-6, the V gene TRBV18; perhaps TRBD1 as D (6 bases). The length of the CDR3 is 16 residues. Trimming removed 3 bases from V and 6 bases from J, with 15 bases in between. In germline, CDR1 is KGHSH, CDR2 LQKENI. Looking up the rest from reference TRBV18 and TRBJ1-6 gives the full variable domain: NAGVMQNPRHLVRRRGQEARLRCSPMKGHSHVYWYRQLPEEGLKFMVYLQKENIIDESGMPKERFSAEFPKEGPSILRIQQVVRGDSAAYFCASSPLRRQANSPLHFGNGTRLTVT.

The chain combines TRBV5-1 with TRBJ2-7, with 11 positions matching TRBD1. CDR1 and CDR2 from the germline V gene are SGHRS and YFSETQ. The J segment lost 4 bases and the V segment lost 4 bases, leaving 7 bases of the junction unmatched. CDR3 size: 15 residues. CDR3 nucleotides: TGCGCCAGCAGCCCCACATGGGACAGGGGGTACGAGCAGTACTTC. Amino acids: CASSPTWDRGYEQYF.

The J gene is TRBJ2-3, the V gene TRBV4-2; D gene uncertain. Germline values: CDR1 LGHNA, CDR2 YNFKEQ. This CDR3 has 13 amino acids. V lost 0 bases and J lost 4, with 5 bases in between. Here the CDR3 reads CASSQEIADTQYF. CDR3 nucleotides: TGTGCCAGCAGCCAAGAAATCGCAGATACGCAGTATTTT.

The rearrangement joins TRBV19 to TRBJ1-2; TRBD1 agrees at 8 bases. Germline CDR1 and CDR2: LNHDA and SQIVND (reference sequence). The J segment lost 4 bases and the V segment lost 6 bases, leaving 4 bases of the junction unmatched. CDR3 length: 13 amino acids. The CDR3 nucleotides read TGTGCCAGTAGCCCGACAGGGGTCTATGGCTACACCTTC. It yields the protein CASSPTGVYGYTF.

The chain links TRBV24-1 to TRBJ1-2; 9 nucleotides match TRBD1. Germline loops: CDR1 KGHDR, CDR2 SFDVKD. V lost 5 bases, J lost 5 bases, and 8 bases stayed unmatched. This CDR3 spans 15 amino acids. This chain's CDR3 is CATSVATGGGYGYTF. The CDR3 DNA sequence: TGTGCCACCAGTGTCGCGACAGGGGGAGGATATGGCTACACCTTC.

This clone was recorded a few times. The chain uses TRBV2 and TRBJ2-3; maybe TRBD1 (5 bases). Trimming stripped 9 bases from V and 1 base from J, with 11 bases between. Germline assignment: CDR1 SNHLY and CDR2 FYNNEI. This CDR3 is built from 13 residues. Written as DNA, the CDR3 is TGTGCCAGTAACAGGTTTGGCACAGATACGCAGTATTTT. It codes for CASNRFGTDTQYF.

CDR3 nucleotides: TGTGCCTGGACCCTCGACAGGGACCAGCCCCAGCATTTT. Its protein is CAWTLDRDQPQHF. V gene TRBV30 combines with J gene TRBJ1-5; 7 positions agree with TRBD1. This CDR3 spans 13 amino acids. V gave up 4 bases and J gave up 7 bases; unmatched junction bases: 7. In germline, CDR1 is GTSNPN, CDR2 SVGIG (reference sequence).

The chain has TRBV2 and TRBJ2-3; 8 bases match TRBD1. This CDR3 has 13 amino acids. Germline CDR1 SNHLY, CDR2 FYNNEI. The junction had 6 bases not matched to a gene; V was cut back by 10 bases and J by 3 bases. The DNA for the CDR3 is TGTGCCACACAGGGGGGTTGGACAGATACGCAGTATTTT. This encodes CATQGGWTDTQYF.

A remark on this clone: The junction departs from the called germline gene at one end, perhaps through a read error. The V and J genes are TRBV5-4 and TRBJ1-2; TRBD1 matches 11 bases. CDR1 SGHNT and CDR2 YYREEE come from the germline V gene (reference sequence). The CDR3 sequence is 15 residues long. The CDR3: CASSPTPGQGGSRAF. The CDR3 DNA sequence: TGTGCCAGCAGCCCCACCCCGGGACAGGGGGGGAGTCGGGCCTTC. Looking up the rest from reference TRBV5-4 and TRBJ1-2 gives the full variable domain: ETGVTQSPTHLIKTRGQQVTLRCSSQSGHNTVSWYQQALGQGPQFIFQYYREEENGRGNFPPRFSGLQFPNYSSELNVNALELDDSALYLCASSPTPGQGGSRAFGSGTRLTVV.

The V call is TRBV5-1, the J call TRBJ1-5; no definite D call. The CDR3 consists of 13 residues. V was clipped by 0 bases and J by 4 bases, with 5 bases between them. Germline V gene sequence: CDR1 SGHRS, CDR2 YFSETQ. The CDR3 is CASSLGQNQPQHF. DNA for the CDR3: TGCGCCAGCAGCTTGGGACAAAATCAGCCCCAGCATTTT.

The chain joins TRBV30 to TRBJ1-1; D not resolved. Trimming removed 4 bases from V and 1 base from J, with 10 bases in between. This CDR3 has 13 residues. Germline CDR1 GTSNPN, CDR2 SVGIG (reference sequence). CDR3 sequence reads: CAWIYGRNTEAFF. The DNA of the CDR3 is TGTGCCTGGATTTATGGCCGGAACACTGAAGCTTTCTTT.

This clone has only a few counts. The chain employs TRBV6-5 and TRBJ1-6; tentative D call: TRBD1 (5 bases). The CDR3 runs to 15 residues. V was trimmed by 7 bases and J by 5 bases, leaving 15 bases between them. The germline CDR1 and CDR2 sequences are MNHEY and SVGAGI. The CDR3 DNA follows: TGTGCCAGCAAAGACCTCGGGGGGGATAATTCACCCCTCCACTTT. It is translated as CASKDLGGDNSPLHF.

The J gene is TRBJ1-2, the V gene TRBV24-1; 8 nucleotides match TRBD1. Germline CDR1 and CDR2: KGHDR and SFDVKD. V was pared by 9 bases and J by 5 bases, with 7 bases of the junction left unmatched. The CDR3 runs 13 residues. CDR3: CATPGQGLYGYTF. CDR3 coding DNA: TGTGCCACCCCAGGACAGGGACTTTATGGCTACACCTTC.

This sequence joins TRBV13 and TRBJ1-6; 7 positions agree with TRBD1. V trimming: 5 bases; J trimming: 7 bases; junction bases outside the gene matches: 11. The CDR3 has 16 residues. Germline CDR1 and CDR2: PRHDT and FYEKMQ (reference sequence). This CDR3 is CASSVYRDRGNSPLHF. Here the CDR3 DNA reads TGTGCCAGCAGCGTTTACCGGGACAGAGGAAATTCACCCCTCCACTTT.

This clone was recorded once. The chain employs TRBV3-1 (or the pseudogene TRBV3-2) and TRBJ1-1, with D unresolved. The CDR3 covers 13 residues. Germline V gene data show CDR1 as LGHDT and CDR2 as YNNKEL (reference sequence). V shed 2 bases and J shed 1 base, with 5 bases lying between them. CDR3: CASSQLGNTEAFF. CDR3 nucleotides: TGTGCCAGCAGCCAACTAGGGAACACTGAAGCTTTCTTT.

The chain recombines TRBV3-1 (or the pseudogene TRBV3-2) with TRBJ2-1, with D possibly TRBD1 on 7 matching bases. The CDR3 runs 13 residues. V shed 1 base and J shed 8 bases, with 9 bases lying between them. Germline-derived CDR1 and CDR2 are LGHDT and YNNKEL (reference sequence). The CDR3 here is CASSQGRGDEQFF. The CDR3 coding sequence is TGTGCCAGCAGCCAAGGCAGGGGGGATGAGCAGTTCTTC.